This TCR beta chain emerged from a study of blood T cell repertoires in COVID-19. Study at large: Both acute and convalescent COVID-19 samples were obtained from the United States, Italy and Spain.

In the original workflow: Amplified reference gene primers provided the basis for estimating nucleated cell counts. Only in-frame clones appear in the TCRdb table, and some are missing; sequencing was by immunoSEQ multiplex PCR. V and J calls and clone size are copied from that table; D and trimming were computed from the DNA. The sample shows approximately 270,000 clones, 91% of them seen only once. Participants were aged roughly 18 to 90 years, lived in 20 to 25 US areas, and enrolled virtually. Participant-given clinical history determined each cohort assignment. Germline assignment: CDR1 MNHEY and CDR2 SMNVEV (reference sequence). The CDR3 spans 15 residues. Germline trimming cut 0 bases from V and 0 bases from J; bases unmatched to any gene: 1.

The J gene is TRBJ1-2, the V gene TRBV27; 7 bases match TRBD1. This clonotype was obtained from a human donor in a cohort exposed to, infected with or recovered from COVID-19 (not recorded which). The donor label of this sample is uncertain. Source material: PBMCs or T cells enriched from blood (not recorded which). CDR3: CASSLSTGPNYGYTF. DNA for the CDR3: TGTGCCAGCAGTTTATCGACAGGGCCTAACTATGGCTACACCTTC.